A few counts support the clone carrying this T cell receptor beta chain. Antigen unknown. Germline V gives CDR1 SGHTA, CDR2 FQGNSA. The CDR3 totals 11 residues. The V and J ends lost 5 bases and 8 bases respectively, with 9 bases between them. This record comes from a study of early T cells in non-severe SARS-CoV-2 infection. Study-level background: Sequencing targeted bulk RNA from unsorted whole blood, leaving chains unpaired.

Researchers tagged individual cDNA molecules with unique molecular identifiers. TCRdb passed the 5' RACE reads through MiXCR, listing each CDR3 protein once. Of approximately 85,000 distinct CDR3 sequences listed, approximately 13% are singletons. Study results and limitations: VDJdb matching, biased toward anti-spike CD8 responses, missed private and CD4 specificities.

V and J are TRBV7-2 and TRBJ2-5; no reliable D call. Sequenced: whole blood. This clonotype was obtained from an adult who was a healthcare worker with PCR-confirmed SARS-CoV-2 infection or an uninfected control (not recorded which). The CDR3 DNA reads TGTGCCAGCAGCGCTAGGGCAACCCAGTACTTC. Amino acids: CASSARATQYF.